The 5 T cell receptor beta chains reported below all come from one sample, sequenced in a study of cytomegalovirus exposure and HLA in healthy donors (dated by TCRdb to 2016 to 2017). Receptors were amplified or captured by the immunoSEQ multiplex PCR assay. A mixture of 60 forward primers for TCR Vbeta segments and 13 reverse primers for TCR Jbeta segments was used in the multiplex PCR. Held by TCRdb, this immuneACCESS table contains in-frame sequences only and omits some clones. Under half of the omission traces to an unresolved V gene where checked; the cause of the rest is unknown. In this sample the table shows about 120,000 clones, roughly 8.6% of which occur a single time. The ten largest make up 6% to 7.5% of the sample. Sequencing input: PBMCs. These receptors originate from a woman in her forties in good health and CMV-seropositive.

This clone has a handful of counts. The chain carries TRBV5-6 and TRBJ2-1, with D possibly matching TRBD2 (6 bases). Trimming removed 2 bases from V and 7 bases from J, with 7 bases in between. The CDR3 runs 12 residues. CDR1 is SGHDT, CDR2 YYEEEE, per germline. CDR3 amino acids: CASSFGGNEQFF. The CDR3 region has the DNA TGTGCCAGCAGCTTTGGGGGGAATGAGCAGTTCTTC.

The CDR3 region is CASSPHDRGDSPLHF. CDR3 DNA sequence: TGTGCCAGCTCACCCCACGACAGGGGTGATTCACCCCTCCACTTT. V gene TRBV18 combines with J gene TRBJ1-6, with 8 bases identical to TRBD1. The CDR3 runs to 15 residues. V dropped 3 bases and J dropped 8; count of bases not matched to a gene: 6. The germline gives CDR1 KGHSH, CDR2 LQKENI. Using reference TRBV18 and TRBJ1-6 for the parts outside the CDR3, the full variable domain is NAGVMQNPRHLVRRRGQEARLRCSPMKGHSHVYWYRQLPEEGLKFMVYLQKENIIDESGMPKERFSAEFPKEGPSILRIQQVVRGDSAAYFCASSPHDRGDSPLHFGNGTRLTVT.

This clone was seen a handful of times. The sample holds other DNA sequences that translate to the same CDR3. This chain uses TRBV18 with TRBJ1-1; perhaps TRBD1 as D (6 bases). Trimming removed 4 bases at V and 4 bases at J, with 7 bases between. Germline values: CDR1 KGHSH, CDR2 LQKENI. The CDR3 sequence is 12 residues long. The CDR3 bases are TGTGCCAGCTCACGAGGGGGCACTGAAGCTTTCTTT. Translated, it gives CASSRGGTEAFF.

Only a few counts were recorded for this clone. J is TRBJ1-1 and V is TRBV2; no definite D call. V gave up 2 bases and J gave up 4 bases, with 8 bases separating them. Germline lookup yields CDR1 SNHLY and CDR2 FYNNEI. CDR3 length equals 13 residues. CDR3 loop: CASSETRSTEAFF. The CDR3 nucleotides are TGTGCCAGCAGTGAAACAAGGAGCACTGAAGCTTTCTTT.

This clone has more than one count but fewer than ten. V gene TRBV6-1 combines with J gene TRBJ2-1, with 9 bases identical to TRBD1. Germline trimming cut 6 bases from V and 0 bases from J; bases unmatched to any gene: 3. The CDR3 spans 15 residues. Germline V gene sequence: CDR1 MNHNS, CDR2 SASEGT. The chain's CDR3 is CASREQGASYNEQFF. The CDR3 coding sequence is TGTGCCAGCAGGGAACAGGGGGCCTCCTACAATGAGCAGTTCTTC.